A single sample gave rise to the 14 T cell receptor beta chains below, sequenced in a study of T cell repertoires in cytomegalovirus infection. No antigen has been assigned to these receptors. TCRdb redid the calling of the reads with MiXCR, one entry per CDR3 protein. This table has approximately 600,000 distinct CDR3 sequences, 35% to 50% appearing once. The specimen comprised cultured PBMCs, sampled from culture after CMV antigen stimulation. The receptors stem from a human donor in good health (CMV status not recorded). Some clones in this sample may be carry-over from other donors' samples.

This clonotype came up many times. The chain is built from TRBV7-2 and TRBJ1-1; D is perhaps TRBD1 (6 bases). CDR1 is SGHTA and CDR2 is FQGNSA in the germline V gene. CDR3 length: 14 residues. V shed 3 bases and J shed 5 bases, with 13 bases lying between them. Here the CDR3 DNA reads TGTGCCAGCAGCTTTCAGGGGAGGACGACTGAAGCTTTCTTT. Encoded protein: CASSFQGRTTEAFF.

The chain joins TRBV7-2 to TRBJ2-7; a possible D gene is TRBD2 (7 bases). Trimming left V 6 bases short and J 3 bases short, with 18 bases between. This CDR3 is built from 15 residues. CDR1 is SGHTA, CDR2 FQGNSA, per germline. The CDR3 sequence: CASSLGGGALYEQYF. Written as DNA, the CDR3 is TGTGCCAGCAGTTTGGGAGGGGGTGCCCTCTACGAGCAGTACTTC. The entire variable domain, with the rest obtained from reference TRBV7-2 and TRBJ2-7, is as follows: GAGVSQSPSNKVTEKGKDVELRCDPISGHTALYWYRQSLGQGLEFLIYFQGNSAPDKSGLPSDRFSAERTGGSVSTLTIQRTQQEDSAVYLCASSLGGGALYEQYFGPGTRLTVT.

The chain joins TRBV9 to TRBJ2-3, with D uncertain. The CDR3 is 13 amino acids. Per germline, CDR1 SGDLS and CDR2 YYNGEE. Trimming removed 4 bases from V and 4 bases from J, with 10 bases in between. The CDR3 DNA follows: TGTGCCAGCAGCCCGTTCCGGGCAGATACGCAGTATTTT. This codes for CASSPFRADTQYF.

This chain connects TRBV20-1 to TRBJ1-5, with a tentative D call TRBD1 (5 bases). From germline, CDR1 is DFQATT and CDR2 SNEGSKA (reference sequence). V lost 1 base and J lost 0, with 16 bases in between. CDR3 length: 17 amino acids. The CDR3 sequence: CSARALVGAPSNQPQHF. CDR3 nucleotide sequence: TGCAGTGCTAGAGCCTTGGTAGGGGCCCCTAGCAATCAGCCCCAGCATTTT.

CDR3 region: CASRSNRLRSGELFF. DNA of the CDR3: TGTGCCAGTAGAAGTAACCGACTAAGGAGCGGGGAGCTGTTTTTT. The rearrangement links TRBV19 to TRBJ2-2; perhaps TRBD2 as D (5 bases). Per germline, CDR1 LNHDA and CDR2 SQIVND (reference sequence). This CDR3 spans 15 amino acids. V gave up 6 bases and J gave up 7 bases, with 18 bases separating them.

This chain joins TRBV12-3 or TRBV12-4 and TRBJ2-7; 7 bases fit TRBD1. The CDR3 totals 14 residues. V gave up 6 bases and J gave up 2 bases; unmatched junction bases: 7. In DNA form, the CDR3 reads TGTGCCAGCAGCGACTCCGGGACAGCCTACGAGCAGTACTTC. The encoded protein is CASSDSGTAYEQYF.

The chain's CDR3 is CSVASGSRSDTQYF. The CDR3 bases are TGCAGCGTTGCGAGCGGGAGTCGCTCAGATACGCAGTATTTT. This chain connects TRBV29-1 to TRBJ2-3, with TRBD2 matching over 8 bases. Germline CDR1 SQVTM, CDR2 ANQGSEA. The CDR3 length is 14 residues. The J segment lost 4 bases and the V segment lost 4 bases, leaving 7 bases of the junction unmatched.

The chain joins TRBV20-1 to TRBJ1-1; TRBD1 is a possible D gene (6 bases). Trimming pared 6 bases from V and 10 bases from J, leaving 24 bases between. There are 14 residues in the CDR3. The germline gives CDR1 DFQATT, CDR2 SNEGSKA (reference sequence). The CDR3 DNA reads TGCAGTGCCCTAAGAGGGGGGGCGCTAAGTTCAGCTTTCTTT. It encodes CSALRGGALSSAFF.

V usage is TRBV20-1 and J usage is TRBJ2-3, with 9 nucleotides matching TRBD1. Germline V lookup: CDR1 DFQATT, CDR2 SNEGSKA (reference sequence). V gave up 6 bases and J gave up 8 bases; unmatched junction bases: 15. The length of the CDR3 is 15 residues. CDR3 region: CSAPARDRERGTQYF. CDR3 DNA: TGCAGTGCCCCCGCCCGGGACAGGGAACGAGGTACGCAGTATTTT.

This rearrangement joins TRBV7-8 to TRBJ1-5; TRBD1 might be the D (5 bases). V lost 8 bases to trimming and J lost 4 bases, with 15 bases between them. Germline V gene lookup returns CDR1 SGHVS and CDR2 FQNEAQ. This CDR3 is built from 14 residues. CDR3 loop: CASAWGGDNQPQHF. The CDR3 coding sequence is TGTGCCAGCGCCTGGGGAGGGGATAATCAGCCCCAGCATTTT. The variable domain in full, completed from reference TRBV7-8 and TRBJ1-5, reads GAGVSQSPRYKVAKRGQDVALRCDPISGHVSLFWYQQALGQGPEFLTYFQNEAQLDKSGLPSDRFFAERPEGSVSTLKIQRTQQEDSAVYLCASAWGGDNQPQHFGDGTRLSIL.

The chain carries TRBV11-2 and TRBJ2-3, with no clear D. V lost 3 bases, J lost 0 bases, and 10 bases lay in between. Germline CDR1 reads SGHAT; CDR2 reads FQNNGV. The CDR3 covers 15 residues. CDR3 DNA sequence: TGTGCCAGCAGCTTCAAAGACTGGAGCACAGATACGCAGTATTTT. Protein: CASSFKDWSTDTQYF.

The chain recombines TRBV10-3 with TRBJ2-3; 8 nucleotides match TRBD2. Per germline, CDR1 ENHRY and CDR2 SYGVKD. V was clipped by 7 bases and J by 6 bases; unmatched bases: 12. The CDR3 is 15 amino acids. The CDR3 here is CAIKRSGTSGDTQYF. The CDR3 nucleotides read TGTGCCATCAAGCGGAGCGGGACTAGTGGGGATACGCAGTATTTT.

J is TRBJ1-5 and V is TRBV2; 7 bases are a match to TRBD1. CDR1 is SNHLY and CDR2 is FYNNEI in the germline V gene. V shed 6 bases, J shed 6 bases, and the junction held 8 bases outside the gene matches. The CDR3 is 14 residues long. The CDR3 loop reads CASSVGTVSQPQHF. Here the CDR3 DNA reads TGTGCCAGCAGCGTGGGGACAGTTAGTCAGCCCCAGCATTTT. Full variable domain (remainder filled in from reference TRBV2 and TRBJ1-5): EPEVTQTPSHQVTQMGQEVILRCVPISNHLYFYWYRQILGQKVEFLVSFYNNEISEKSEIFDDQFSVERPDGSNFTLKIRSTKLEDSAMYFCASSVGTVSQPQHFGDGTRLSIL.

The V and J genes are TRBV7-2 and TRBJ2-1, with no clear D. The CDR3 is 13 residues long. V dropped 1 base and J dropped 8 bases, with 9 bases sitting between them. From germline, CDR1 is SGHTA and CDR2 FQGNSA. CDR3 coding DNA: TGTGCCAGCAGCTTAGATTTAGGCGATGAGCAGTTCTTC. Translating gives CASSLDLGDEQFF.